This T cell receptor beta chain was sequenced in a study of early T cells in non-severe SARS-CoV-2 infection. Unique molecular identifier tags were affixed to discrete cDNA molecules. One entry per CDR3 protein results from TCRdb running MiXCR on the 5' RACE reads. Of approximately 45,000 distinct CDR3 sequences listed, roughly a tenth are singletons. The CDR3 is 15 amino acids. Between the trimmed V and J ends, which lost 5 bases and 6 bases, there was a span of 19 bases. Germline V gene sequence: CDR1 SGHAT, CDR2 FQNNGV. The sequenced material came from whole blood. The J gene is TRBJ1-1, the V gene TRBV11-2; D perhaps matches TRBD1 (6 bases). The receptor was isolated from an adult who was a healthcare worker with PCR-confirmed SARS-CoV-2 infection or an uninfected control (not recorded which). The CDR3 loop is CASSRPEGGGAEAFF. CDR3 nucleotides: TGTGCCAGCAGCCGTCCCGAAGGGGGTGGGGCTGAAGCTTTCTTT.